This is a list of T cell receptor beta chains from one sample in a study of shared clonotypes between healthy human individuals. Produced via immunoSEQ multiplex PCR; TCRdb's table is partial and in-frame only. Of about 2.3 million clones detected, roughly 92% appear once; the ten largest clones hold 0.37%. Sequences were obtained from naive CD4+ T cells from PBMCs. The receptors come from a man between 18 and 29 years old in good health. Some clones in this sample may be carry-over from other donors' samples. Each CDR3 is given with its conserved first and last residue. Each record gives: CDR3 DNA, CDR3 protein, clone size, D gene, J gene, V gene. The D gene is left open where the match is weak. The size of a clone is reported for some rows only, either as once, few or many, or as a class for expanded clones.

CDR3 DNA: TGTGCCAGCAGCCAAGATGCCCGTTCCTACGAGCAGTACTTC
CDR3 protein: CASSQDARSYEQYF
clone size: -
D gene: -
J gene: TRBJ2-7
V gene: TRBV4-2

CDR3 DNA: TGCGCCAGCAGCCCCCGTCAGGGGCGCACTGAAGCTTTCTTT
CDR3 protein: CASSPRQGRTEAFF
clone size: -
D gene: -
J gene: TRBJ1-1
V gene: TRBV5-1

CDR3 DNA: TGTGCCAGCAGAAAAGACAGGGAAGGTTACGGGGCCAACGTCCTGACTTTC
CDR3 protein: CASRKDREGYGANVLTF
clone size: -
D gene: TRBD1
J gene: TRBJ2-6
V gene: TRBV27

CDR3 DNA: TGTGCCAGCACCCAGGGCCCCCTCCCCCAGCATTTT
CDR3 protein: CASTQGPLPQHF
clone size: -
D gene: -
J gene: TRBJ1-5
V gene: TRBV28

CDR3 DNA: TGTGCCAGCAGCTTAGGACCCGTCTACAATGAGCAGTTCTTC
CDR3 protein: CASSLGPVYNEQFF
clone size: -
D gene: -
J gene: TRBJ2-1
V gene: TRBV7-2

CDR3 DNA: TGTGCCAGCAGCCCCAGACGGTGGGCGCGGGAAGAAAAACTGTTTTTT
CDR3 protein: CASSPRRWAREEKLFF
clone size: -
D gene: -
J gene: TRBJ1-4
V gene: TRBV7-6

CDR3 DNA: TGTGCCAGCAGTGAATTACAGGGGGTTACCGGGGAGCTGTTTTTT
CDR3 protein: CASSELQGVTGELFF
clone size: once
D gene: TRBD1
J gene: TRBJ2-2
V gene: TRBV2

CDR3 DNA: TGTGCCAGCAGCTTAGACAGGTACCCGCAGTACTTC
CDR3 protein: CASSLDRYPQYF
clone size: -
D gene: -
J gene: TRBJ2-7
V gene: TRBV11-3

CDR3 DNA: TGTGCCAGCAGCGACGGGACGGGGTCGAGTGGAGGCTACACCTTC
CDR3 protein: CASSDGTGSSGGYTF
clone size: few
D gene: -
J gene: TRBJ1-2
V gene: TRBV7-9

CDR3 DNA: TGTGCCAGCAGTGCTGGGGACAGGGTTAATTCACCCCTCCACTTT
CDR3 protein: CASSAGDRVNSPLHF
clone size: -
D gene: TRBD1
J gene: TRBJ1-6
V gene: TRBV6-5

CDR3 DNA: TGCGCCAGCAGCTTGGGACCAGCTAGGGGCTACACCTTC
CDR3 protein: CASSLGPARGYTF
clone size: -
D gene: -
J gene: TRBJ1-2
V gene: TRBV5-1

CDR3 DNA: TGCGCCAGCAGCCGTGAGGGGCGTGAAGCTTTCTTT
CDR3 protein: CASSREGREAFF
clone size: -
D gene: -
J gene: TRBJ1-1
V gene: TRBV5-1

CDR3 DNA: TGTGCCAGCAGCCTCGTACAGCTGAAAACCGGGGAGCTGTTTTTT
CDR3 protein: CASSLVQLKTGELFF
clone size: once
D gene: -
J gene: TRBJ2-2
V gene: TRBV14

CDR3 DNA: TGCGCCAGCAGCCAAGCCGAACAGGGGGTCTACGAGCAGTACTTC
CDR3 protein: CASSQAEQGVYEQYF
clone size: once
D gene: TRBD1
J gene: TRBJ2-7
V gene: TRBV4-1

CDR3 DNA: TGTGCCAGCAGTACTCAAGGAACCATGAACACTGAAGCTTTCTTT
CDR3 protein: CASSTQGTMNTEAFF
clone size: once
D gene: -
J gene: TRBJ1-1
V gene: TRBV28

CDR3 DNA: TGCGCCAGCAGTCGACTAGCGCCTCTGGGGGATGAGCAGTTCTTC
CDR3 protein: CASSRLAPLGDEQFF
clone size: -
D gene: TRBD2
J gene: TRBJ2-1
V gene: TRBV4-1

CDR3 DNA: TGTGCCAGCAGACGCGGGAGGTGGGGCAATAGCAATCAGCCCCAGCATTTT
CDR3 protein: CASRRGRWGNSNQPQHF
clone size: -
D gene: -
J gene: TRBJ1-5
V gene: TRBV28

CDR3 DNA: TGTGCCAGCAGTTACTCTGCAGGGAAGTCCTACGAGCAGTACTTC
CDR3 protein: CASSYSAGKSYEQYF
clone size: -
D gene: -
J gene: TRBJ2-7
V gene: TRBV6-5

CDR3 DNA: TGTGCCAGCAGCCTCCTCGGGAGAAACGAGCAGTACTTC
CDR3 protein: CASSLLGRNEQYF
clone size: -
D gene: -
J gene: TRBJ2-7
V gene: TRBV28

CDR3 DNA: TGTGCCAGCAGCCCAGGACAGGAGACTGGCTACACCTTC
CDR3 protein: CASSPGQETGYTF
clone size: -
D gene: TRBD1
J gene: TRBJ1-2
V gene: TRBV5-4

CDR3 DNA: TGTGCCAGCAGTCAGGTCCTCCCCCCCTACGAGCAGTACTTC
CDR3 protein: CASSQVLPPYEQYF
clone size: -
D gene: -
J gene: TRBJ2-7
V gene: TRBV6-6

CDR3 DNA: TGTGCCTGGAGTGATTTAGGACTAGCTCCGCATTTT
CDR3 protein: CAWSDLGLAPHF
clone size: -
D gene: TRBD2
J gene: TRBJ2-3
V gene: TRBV30

CDR3 DNA: TGTGCCAGTAACCCGACTAGCGGGAGGTTCACCGGGGAGCTGTTTTTT
CDR3 protein: CASNPTSGRFTGELFF
clone size: -
D gene: TRBD2
J gene: TRBJ2-2
V gene: TRBV19

CDR3 DNA: TGTGCCAGTAGTATTCGGACAGTTAATGGCTACACCTTC
CDR3 protein: CASSIRTVNGYTF
clone size: few
D gene: -
J gene: TRBJ1-2
V gene: TRBV19

CDR3 DNA: TGTGCCAGCAGCGCCGGACTAGCGGGAGGCCGCGAGCAGTACTTC
CDR3 protein: CASSAGLAGGREQYF
clone size: once
D gene: TRBD2
J gene: TRBJ2-7
V gene: TRBV9

CDR3 DNA: TGTGCCAGCAGCACCGGACAGGCCCGACGGAGTAGTTACTTC
CDR3 protein: CASSTGQARRSSYF
clone size: -
D gene: TRBD1
J gene: TRBJ2-7
V gene: TRBV6-1

CDR3 DNA: TGTGCCAGTTATATTTCCGGAGGTACTGAAGCTTTCTTT
CDR3 protein: CASYISGGTEAFF
clone size: -
D gene: -
J gene: TRBJ1-1
V gene: TRBV6-5

CDR3 DNA: TGCGCCAGCAGTCAACAAAAACGGCGGGACAGGGGGTTTCAGCCCCAGCATTTT
CDR3 protein: CASSQQKRRDRGFQPQHF
clone size: -
D gene: TRBD1
J gene: TRBJ1-5
V gene: TRBV23-1

CDR3 DNA: TGTGCCAGTAGTACCCCGGGGGCGAGCGAAAAACTGTTTTTT
CDR3 protein: CASSTPGASEKLFF
clone size: -
D gene: -
J gene: TRBJ1-4
V gene: TRBV19

CDR3 DNA: TGCGCCAGCAGCCAAGAAAGGGGTGGGACCGGGGAGCTGTTTTTT
CDR3 protein: CASSQERGGTGELFF
clone size: -
D gene: -
J gene: TRBJ2-2
V gene: TRBV5-1

CDR3 DNA: TGCGCCAGCAGCTTGGGGACAGGTCCTTACACAGATACGCAGTATTTT
CDR3 protein: CASSLGTGPYTDTQYF
clone size: once
D gene: TRBD1
J gene: TRBJ2-3
V gene: TRBV5-1

CDR3 DNA: TGTGCCACCAGCAGTGAACCTAGCGGGAGCTCCTACAATGAGCAGTTCTTC
CDR3 protein: CATSSEPSGSSYNEQFF
clone size: -
D gene: TRBD2
J gene: TRBJ2-1
V gene: TRBV15

CDR3 DNA: TGTGCCAGCAGTGACTTGGATACGGATGAAGCTTTCTTT
CDR3 protein: CASSDLDTDEAFF
clone size: -
D gene: -
J gene: TRBJ1-1
V gene: TRBV6-4

CDR3 DNA: TGTGCCAGTAAGCCCTTTGCGGGAGGCACCTACGAGCAGTACTTC
CDR3 protein: CASKPFAGGTYEQYF
clone size: -
D gene: TRBD2
J gene: TRBJ2-7
V gene: TRBV19

CDR3 DNA: TGCGCCAGCAGCTTGGCACTAGCTGACTACAATGAGCAGTTCTTC
CDR3 protein: CASSLALADYNEQFF
clone size: -
D gene: -
J gene: TRBJ2-1
V gene: TRBV5-1

CDR3 DNA: TGTGCCAGCAGTTTATGGTCTGGAGGGACGGGGTACGAGCAGTACTTC
CDR3 protein: CASSLWSGGTGYEQYF
clone size: once
D gene: -
J gene: TRBJ2-7
V gene: TRBV28

CDR3 DNA: TGTGCCAGCAGCCACGGGAGGACTAGCGGGCCTAATGAGCAGTTCTTC
CDR3 protein: CASSHGRTSGPNEQFF
clone size: once
D gene: TRBD2
J gene: TRBJ2-1
V gene: TRBV14

CDR3 DNA: TGTGCCAGCAGCCTCCCTACCGGGACGGTCTCCTACGAGCAGTACTTC
CDR3 protein: CASSLPTGTVSYEQYF
clone size: -
D gene: -
J gene: TRBJ2-7
V gene: TRBV5-4

CDR3 DNA: TGTGCCAGCAGTGGTACTTCGGGGACCGAGCAGTACTTC
CDR3 protein: CASSGTSGTEQYF
clone size: -
D gene: -
J gene: TRBJ2-7
V gene: TRBV6-5

CDR3 DNA: TGTGCCAGCGGTAAGAAAGGGAGGGGGATAATCGGGTGCGAGCAGTACTTC
CDR3 protein: CASGKKGRGIIGCEQYF
clone size: -
D gene: -
J gene: TRBJ2-7
V gene: TRBV28

CDR3 DNA: TGTGCCTCCAGGCGGGTCGGACAGGGGGGCGGCTACACCTTC
CDR3 protein: CASRRVGQGGGYTF
clone size: -
D gene: TRBD1
J gene: TRBJ1-2
V gene: TRBV11-2

CDR3 DNA: TGTGCCAGCAGTTTACCCGACACTGAAGCTTTCTTT
CDR3 protein: CASSLPDTEAFF
clone size: -
D gene: -
J gene: TRBJ1-1
V gene: TRBV7-2

CDR3 DNA: TGTGCCAGCAGCACCCGACAGAATCAGCCCCAGCATTTT
CDR3 protein: CASSTRQNQPQHF
clone size: -
D gene: -
J gene: TRBJ1-5
V gene: TRBV11-2

CDR3 DNA: TGCAGCGCCGGGACAGGGGAGGGAAAGCAGTACTTC
CDR3 protein: CSAGTGEGKQYF
clone size: -
D gene: TRBD1
J gene: TRBJ2-7
V gene: TRBV29-1

CDR3 DNA: TGTGCCAGCAGCCAAGATTTGACTAGCGGAAACTACGAGCAGTACTTC
CDR3 protein: CASSQDLTSGNYEQYF
clone size: -
D gene: TRBD2
J gene: TRBJ2-7
V gene: TRBV14

CDR3 DNA: TGTGCCAGCTCACCAGGGACAACCCCTTCCCTCGAGCAGTACTTC
CDR3 protein: CASSPGTTPSLEQYF
clone size: -
D gene: -
J gene: TRBJ2-7
V gene: TRBV18

CDR3 DNA: TGTGCCAGCAGCTTATCACAGGCTCCCGGAAACACCATATATTTT
CDR3 protein: CASSLSQAPGNTIYF
clone size: -
D gene: -
J gene: TRBJ1-3
V gene: TRBV7-9